A selection of T cell receptor beta chains follows, all from one sample in a study of T cell responses to AZD1222 COVID-19 vaccine. The repertoire was sequenced with immunoSEQ multiplex PCR; TCRdb's copy has only in-frame clones and lacks some. The sample holds fewer than 150,000 clones, approximately 90% seen once. The sample here was peripheral blood, taken 28 days after the second AZD1222 dose. All receptors come from an adult who received the AZD1222 COVID-19 vaccine. CDR3s include the opening cysteine and the closing phenylalanine or tryptophan. A D gene is named only where the DNA matches it firmly. Size is stated for part of the rows, as once, few or many counts, or as a class when the clone is expanded.

V gene	J gene	D gene	clone size	CDR3 DNA	CDR3 protein
TRBV19	TRBJ2-5	TRBD1	-	TGTGCCAGTAGCCCTCCCAACAGGGGGCGGGAGACCCAGTACTTC	CASSPPNRGRETQYF
TRBV29-1	TRBJ2-3	-	-	TGCAGCGTTGCGAAGGGAGTGGCAGATACGCAGTATTTT	CSVAKGVADTQYF
TRBV29-1	TRBJ1-1	-	-	TGCAGCGCTGGGCGGAGGGGTAGAATAACTGAAGCTTTCTTT	CSAGRRGRITEAFF
TRBV7-7	TRBJ2-3	TRBD2	-	TGTGCTAGCAGCCCCGGACTAGCGGGAGTTACAGATACGCAGTATTTT	CASSPGLAGVTDTQYF
TRBV13	TRBJ2-1	-	-	TGTGCCAGCAGCTTAGTGTTCAAGGCGACCTCCTACAATGAGCAGTTCTTC	CASSLVFKATSYNEQFF
TRBV27	TRBJ1-1	TRBD1	-	TGTGCCAGCAGTAGGACAGGGGTCACTGAAGCTTTCTTT	CASSRTGVTEAFF
TRBV6-5	TRBJ2-2	-	-	TGTGCCAGCAGTTACTCGAACACGAACACCGGGGAGCTGTTTTTT	CASSYSNTNTGELFF
TRBV7-9	TRBJ1-1	-	few	TGTGCCAGCAGCTTAAGGGGGATGAACACTGAAGCTTTCTTT	CASSLRGMNTEAFF
TRBV7-6	TRBJ2-1	TRBD2	-	TGTGCCAGCAGCCCAAGACCCACTAGCGGGAACATCTACAATGAGCAGTTCTTC	CASSPRPTSGNIYNEQFF
TRBV28	TRBJ1-4	-	-	TGTGCCAGCAGTCCCTCAGGGTCTGAAAAACTGTTTTTT	CASSPSGSEKLFF
TRBV7-9	TRBJ1-4	TRBD1	once	TGTGCCAGCAGCTGGGGGGACAGAGTTAATGAAAAACTGTTTTTT	CASSWGDRVNEKLFF
TRBV28	TRBJ2-5	TRBD2	many	TGTGCCAGCAGTTTCCAGGGCGGCAGGGAGGGAGAGACCCAGTACTTC	CASSFQGGREGETQYF
TRBV19	TRBJ1-1	-	-	TGTGCCAGTAGTATTCAGGGGAACACTGAAGCTTTCTTT	CASSIQGNTEAFF
TRBV29-1	TRBJ2-1	-	-	TGCAGCGTTGAAGTAGTAAGGAATGAGCAGTTCTTC	CSVEVVRNEQFF
TRBV18	TRBJ2-4	-	-	TGTGCCAGCTCACCACCGGAAATGGGGGGCATTCAGTACTTC	CASSPPEMGGIQYF
TRBV29-1	TRBJ1-2	-	once	TGCAGCGTCCACCGAGGGGTGGGTGGCTACACCTTC	CSVHRGVGGYTF
TRBV4-3	TRBJ1-3	-	-	TGCGCCAGCAGCCAAGATGCGAAAAGCTCTGGAAACACCATATATTTT	CASSQDAKSSGNTIYF
TRBV10-2	TRBJ2-4	TRBD2	-	TGCGCCAGCAGTGAGCGACTAGCGGGAGATCTGGCCAAAAACATTCAGTACTTC	CASSERLAGDLAKNIQYF
TRBV11-3	TRBJ2-2	-	-	TGTGCCAGCAGCCCGATTGGGGGCGACACCGGGGAGCTGTTTTTT	CASSPIGGDTGELFF
TRBV11-2	TRBJ2-1	-	-	TGTGCCAGCAGCCCTCAGCGGGCGATCTACAATGAGCAGTTCTTC	CASSPQRAIYNEQFF
TRBV30	TRBJ2-2	TRBD2	-	TGTGCCTGGGGCGGGGGGTCCGGGGAGCTGTTTTTT	CAWGGGSGELFF
TRBV5-4	TRBJ2-7	TRBD2	-	TGTGCCACCACTAGCGGGGGGGCCCGCGGCTCCTACGAGCAGTACTTC	CATTSGGARGSYEQYF
TRBV2	TRBJ1-1	-	-	TGTGCCAGCAGTGAAGAGGTGAACACTGAAGCTTTCTTT	CASSEEVNTEAFF
TRBV6-5	TRBJ2-3	-	-	TGTGCCAGCAGTTACTCGACAGTTGGTACGCAGTATTTT	CASSYSTVGTQYF
TRBV30	TRBJ1-3	-	-	TGTGCCTGGAGTCAACGCTCCCCGGGTCCGCGGCGGGACACCATATATTTT	CAWSQRSPGPRRDTIYF
TRBV27	TRBJ1-4	-	-	TGTGCCAGCAGTTTATCGGACAGCGCCGGTGAAAAACTGTTTTTT	CASSLSDSAGEKLFF
TRBV30	TRBJ1-2	TRBD1	-	TGTGCCTGGGTCGGACAGGCCAACTATGGCTACACCTTC	CAWVGQANYGYTF
TRBV27	TRBJ2-3	TRBD2	-	TGTGCCAGCAGTCCCGCCGGGACTAGACGCACAGATACGCAGTATTTT	CASSPAGTRRTDTQYF
TRBV28	TRBJ1-4	-	-	TGTGCCAGCAGTTTAGCCCCGCAGGGATCGACTAATGAAAAACTGTTTTTT	CASSLAPQGSTNEKLFF
TRBV28	TRBJ1-5	TRBD1	-	TGTGCCAGCTCGGGGACAGGCCATCAGCCCCAGCATTTT	CASSGTGHQPQHF
TRBV9	TRBJ2-6	-	-	TGTGCCAGCAGCGTAGGGGGGGCCAACGTCCTGACTTTC	CASSVGGANVLTF
TRBV30	TRBJ2-2	-	-	TGTGCCTGGAGTGTACATCACTTCACAGGGTCGAACACCGGGGAGCTGTTTTTT	CAWSVHHFTGSNTGELFF
TRBV6-6	TRBJ1-5	-	-	TGTGCCAGCACCCTATACCGGGACGATCAGCCCCAGCATTTT	CASTLYRDDQPQHF